This T cell receptor (beta chain) was observed in a study of T-cell reconstitution after alpha-beta-depleted transplantation in children. Unique molecular identifiers were used to barcode this TCRbeta library. TCRdb processed the PCR reads anew with MiXCR; each CDR3 protein has one entry. The sample consists of about 600,000 distinct CDR3 sequences, roughly 10% of them appearing once. Trimming pared 2 bases from V and 5 bases from J, leaving 10 bases between. Per the germline V gene, CDR1 is SGDLS and CDR2 is YYNGEE. This CDR3 comprises 14 residues. This clonotype was counted at least ten times. The V and J genes are TRBV9 and TRBJ2-2; the D call may be TRBD1 or TRBD2 (5 bases each). This receptor was identified in a human donor who donated a stem cell graft to a child with acute myeloid leukemia. The sequenced sample was PBMCs from the stem cell graft donor, obtained from the stem cell graft. This CDR3 is CASSVLGETGELFF. The DNA of the CDR3 is TGTGCCAGCAGCGTGTTGGGGGAGACCGGGGAGCTGTTTTTT.